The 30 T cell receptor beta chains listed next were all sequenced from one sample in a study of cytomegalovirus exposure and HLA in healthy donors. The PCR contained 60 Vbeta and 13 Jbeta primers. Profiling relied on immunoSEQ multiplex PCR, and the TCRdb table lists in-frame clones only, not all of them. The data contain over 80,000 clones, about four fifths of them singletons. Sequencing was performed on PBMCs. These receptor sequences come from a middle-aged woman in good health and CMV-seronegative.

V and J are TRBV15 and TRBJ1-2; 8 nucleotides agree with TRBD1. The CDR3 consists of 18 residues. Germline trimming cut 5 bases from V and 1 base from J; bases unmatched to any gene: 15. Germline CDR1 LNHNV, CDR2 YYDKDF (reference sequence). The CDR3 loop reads CATSSRSGTGLLNYGYTF. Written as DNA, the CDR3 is TGTGCCACCAGCTCCCGATCCGGGACAGGTCTTCTTAACTATGGCTACACCTTC.

The CDR3 spells CASSPMPSMNTEAFF. As DNA, the CDR3 is TGTGCCAGCAGCCCTATGCCAAGCATGAACACTGAAGCTTTCTTT. The chain has TRBV9 and TRBJ1-1; D call uncertain. V dropped 4 bases and J dropped 0 bases, with 13 bases sitting between them. This CDR3 spans 15 amino acids. Germline CDR1 SGDLS, CDR2 YYNGEE.

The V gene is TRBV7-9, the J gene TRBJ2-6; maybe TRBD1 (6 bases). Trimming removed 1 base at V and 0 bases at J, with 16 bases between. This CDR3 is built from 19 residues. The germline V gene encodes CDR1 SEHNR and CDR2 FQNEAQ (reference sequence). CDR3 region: CASSLVGQGISSGANVLTF. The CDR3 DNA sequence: TGTGCCAGCAGCTTAGTTGGGCAGGGGATTAGCTCTGGGGCCAACGTCCTGACTTTC.

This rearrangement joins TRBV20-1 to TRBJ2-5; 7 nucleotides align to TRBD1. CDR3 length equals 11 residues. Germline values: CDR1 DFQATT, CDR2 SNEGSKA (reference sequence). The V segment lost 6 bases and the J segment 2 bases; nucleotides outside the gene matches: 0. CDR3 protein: CSADRQETQYF. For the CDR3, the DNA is TGCAGTGCGGACAGGCAAGAGACCCAGTACTTC.

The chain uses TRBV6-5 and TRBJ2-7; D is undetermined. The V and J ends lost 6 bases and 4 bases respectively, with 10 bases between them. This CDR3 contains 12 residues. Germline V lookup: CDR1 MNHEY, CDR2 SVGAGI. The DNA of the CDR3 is TGTGCCAGCAGCCTGACTCGTTACGAGCAGTACTTC. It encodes CASSLTRYEQYF.

CDR3 residues: CASSVGASGSYEQYF. The CDR3 DNA reads as TGTGCCAGCAGCGTAGGGGCTAGCGGGAGCTACGAGCAGTACTTC. The chain recombines TRBV9 with TRBJ2-7; 10 positions agree with TRBD2. The trim removed 0 bases at V and 3 bases at J, leaving 3 bases unmatched. Germline-derived CDR1 and CDR2 are SGDLS and YYNGEE. The CDR3 contains 15 residues.

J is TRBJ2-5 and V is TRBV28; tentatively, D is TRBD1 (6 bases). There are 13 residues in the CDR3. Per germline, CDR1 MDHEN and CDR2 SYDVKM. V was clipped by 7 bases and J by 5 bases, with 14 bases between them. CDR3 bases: TGTGCCAGCAACTTCTTTAGGGGGGAGACCCAGTACTTC. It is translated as CASNFFRGETQYF.

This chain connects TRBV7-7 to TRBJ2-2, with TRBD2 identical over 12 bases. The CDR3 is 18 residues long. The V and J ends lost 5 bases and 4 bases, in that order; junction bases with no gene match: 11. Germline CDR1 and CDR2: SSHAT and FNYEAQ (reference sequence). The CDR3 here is CASSPRLAGGLGTGELFF. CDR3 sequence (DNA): TGTGCCAGCAGCCCTCGTCTAGCGGGAGGGCTAGGCACCGGGGAGCTGTTTTTT.

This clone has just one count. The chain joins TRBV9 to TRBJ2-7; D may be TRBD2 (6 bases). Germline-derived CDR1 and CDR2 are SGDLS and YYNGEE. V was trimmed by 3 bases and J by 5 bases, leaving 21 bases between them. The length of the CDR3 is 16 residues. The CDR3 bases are TGTGCCAGCAGCGCCCCGGGACTGTCCTTTGGGGACGAGCAGTACTTC. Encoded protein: CASSAPGLSFGDEQYF.

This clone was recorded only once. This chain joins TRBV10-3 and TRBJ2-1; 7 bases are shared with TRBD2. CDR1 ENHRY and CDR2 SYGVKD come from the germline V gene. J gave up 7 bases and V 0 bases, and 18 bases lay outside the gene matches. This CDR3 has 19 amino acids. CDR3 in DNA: TGTGCCATCAGTGAGTCAAGGCTATCTAAAGGGAGGGCGTCAAATGAGCAGTTCTTC. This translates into CAISESRLSKGRASNEQFF.

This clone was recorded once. The CDR3 DNA follows: TGTGCCAGCAGCGTAGGATCAGGGGGTCTCGGAGAGACCCAGTACTTC. This translates into CASSVGSGGLGETQYF. The chain couples TRBV9 to TRBJ2-5; 7 bases are shared with TRBD1. CDR1 and CDR2 from the germline V gene are SGDLS and YYNGEE. With V trimmed by 0 bases and J by 4 bases, 9 bases remained unmatched. This CDR3 spans 16 amino acids.

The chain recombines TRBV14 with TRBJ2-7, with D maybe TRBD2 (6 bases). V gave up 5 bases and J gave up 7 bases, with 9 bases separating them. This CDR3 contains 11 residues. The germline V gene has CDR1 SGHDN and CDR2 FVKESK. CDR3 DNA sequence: TGTGCCAGCAGCGGAGGGATTGAGCAGTACTTC. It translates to CASSGGIEQYF.

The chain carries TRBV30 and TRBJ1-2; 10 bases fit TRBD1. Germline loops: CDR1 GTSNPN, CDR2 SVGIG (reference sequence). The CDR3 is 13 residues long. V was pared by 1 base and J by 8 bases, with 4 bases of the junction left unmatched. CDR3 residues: CAWSGDRGGGYTF. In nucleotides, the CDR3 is TGTGCCTGGAGTGGGGACAGGGGAGGAGGCTACACCTTC.

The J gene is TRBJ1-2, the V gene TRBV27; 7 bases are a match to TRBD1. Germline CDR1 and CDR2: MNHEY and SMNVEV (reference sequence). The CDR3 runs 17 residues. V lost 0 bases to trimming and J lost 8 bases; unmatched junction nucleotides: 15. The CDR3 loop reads CASSLSGPPGGGRGYTF. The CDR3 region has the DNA TGTGCCAGCAGTTTATCAGGGCCGCCCGGAGGGGGCAGGGGCTACACCTTC.

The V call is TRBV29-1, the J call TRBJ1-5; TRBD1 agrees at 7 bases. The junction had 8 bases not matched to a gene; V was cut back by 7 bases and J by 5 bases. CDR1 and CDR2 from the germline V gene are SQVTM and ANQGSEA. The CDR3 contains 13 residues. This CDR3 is CSARQGRDQPQHF. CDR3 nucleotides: TGCAGCGCTAGACAGGGACGAGATCAGCCCCAGCATTTT.

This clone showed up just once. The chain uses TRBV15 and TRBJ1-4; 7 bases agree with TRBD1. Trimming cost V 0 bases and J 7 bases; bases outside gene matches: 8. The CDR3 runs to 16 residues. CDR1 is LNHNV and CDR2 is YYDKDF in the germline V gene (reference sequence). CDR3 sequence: CATSRDRAGGREKLFF. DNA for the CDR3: TGTGCCACCAGCAGAGATCGGGCAGGGGGTCGTGAAAAACTGTTTTTT. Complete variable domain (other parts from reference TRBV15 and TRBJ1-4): DAMVIQNPRYQVTQFGKPVTLSCSQTLNHNVMYWYQQKSSQAPKLLFHYYDKDFNNEADTPDNFQSRRPNTSFCFLDIRSPGLGDTAMYLCATSRDRAGGREKLFFGSGTQLSVL.

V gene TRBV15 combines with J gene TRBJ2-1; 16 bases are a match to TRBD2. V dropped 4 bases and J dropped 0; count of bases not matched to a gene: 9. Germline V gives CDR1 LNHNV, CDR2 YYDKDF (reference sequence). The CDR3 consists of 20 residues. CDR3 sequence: CATSTLGLAGGPSSYNEQFF. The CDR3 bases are TGTGCCACCAGCACACTGGGACTAGCGGGAGGGCCGAGCTCCTACAATGAGCAGTTCTTC.

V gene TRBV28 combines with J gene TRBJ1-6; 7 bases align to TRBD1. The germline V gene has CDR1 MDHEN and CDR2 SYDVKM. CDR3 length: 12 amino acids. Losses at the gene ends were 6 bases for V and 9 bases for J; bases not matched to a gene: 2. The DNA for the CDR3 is TGTGCCAGCAGCAACAGGGGTTCACCCCTCCACTTT. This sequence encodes CASSNRGSPLHF.

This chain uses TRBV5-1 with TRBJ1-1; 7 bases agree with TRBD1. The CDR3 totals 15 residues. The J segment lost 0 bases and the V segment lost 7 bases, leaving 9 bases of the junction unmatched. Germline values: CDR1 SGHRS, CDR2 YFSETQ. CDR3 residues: CASHGTANMNTEAFF. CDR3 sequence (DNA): TGCGCCAGCCACGGGACAGCAAATATGAACACTGAAGCTTTCTTT.

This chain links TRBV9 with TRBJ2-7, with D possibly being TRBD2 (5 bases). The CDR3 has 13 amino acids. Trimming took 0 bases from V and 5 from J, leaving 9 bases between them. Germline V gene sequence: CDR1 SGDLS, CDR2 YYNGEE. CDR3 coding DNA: TGTGCCAGCAGCGTAGAAGGGAGCCACGAGCAGTACTTC. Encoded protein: CASSVEGSHEQYF.

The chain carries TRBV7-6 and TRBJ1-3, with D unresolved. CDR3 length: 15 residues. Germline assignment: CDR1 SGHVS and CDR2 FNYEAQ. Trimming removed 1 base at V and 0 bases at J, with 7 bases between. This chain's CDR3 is CASSLDILSGNTIYF. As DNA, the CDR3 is TGTGCCAGCAGCTTAGACATCCTCTCTGGAAACACCATATATTTT.

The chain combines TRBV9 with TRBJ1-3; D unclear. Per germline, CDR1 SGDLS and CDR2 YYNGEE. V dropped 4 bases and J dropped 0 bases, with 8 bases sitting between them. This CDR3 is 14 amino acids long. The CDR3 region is CASSLSSSGNTIYF. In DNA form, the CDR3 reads TGTGCCAGCAGCCTGTCGAGCTCTGGAAACACCATATATTTT.

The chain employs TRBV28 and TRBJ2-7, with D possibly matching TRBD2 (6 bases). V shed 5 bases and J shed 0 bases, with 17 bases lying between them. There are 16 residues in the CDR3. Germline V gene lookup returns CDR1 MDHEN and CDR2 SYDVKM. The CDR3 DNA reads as TGTGCCAGCAGTACAACCTCGGCGGGAATCTCCTACGAGCAGTACTTC. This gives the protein CASSTTSAGISYEQYF.

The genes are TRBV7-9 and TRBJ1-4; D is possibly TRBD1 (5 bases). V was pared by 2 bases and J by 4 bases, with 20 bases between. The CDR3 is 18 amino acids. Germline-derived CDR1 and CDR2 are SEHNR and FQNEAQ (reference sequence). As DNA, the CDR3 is TGTGCCAGCAGCTTAAGACAGACACCCACGGCATATAATGAAAAACTGTTTTTT. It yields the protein CASSLRQTPTAYNEKLFF.

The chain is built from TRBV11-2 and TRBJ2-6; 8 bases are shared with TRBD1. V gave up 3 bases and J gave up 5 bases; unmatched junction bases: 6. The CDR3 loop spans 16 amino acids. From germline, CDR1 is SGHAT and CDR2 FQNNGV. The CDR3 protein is CASSFFRGRRANVLTF. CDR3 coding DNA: TGTGCCAGCAGCTTCTTCAGGGGGCGAAGGGCCAACGTCCTGACTTTC.

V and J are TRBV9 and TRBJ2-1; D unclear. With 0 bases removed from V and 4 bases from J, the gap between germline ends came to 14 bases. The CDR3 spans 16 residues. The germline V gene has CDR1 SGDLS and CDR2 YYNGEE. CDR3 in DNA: TGTGCCAGCAGCGTAGGGGCTTGGGTTAGTTACAATGAGCAGTTCTTC. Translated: CASSVGAWVSYNEQFF.

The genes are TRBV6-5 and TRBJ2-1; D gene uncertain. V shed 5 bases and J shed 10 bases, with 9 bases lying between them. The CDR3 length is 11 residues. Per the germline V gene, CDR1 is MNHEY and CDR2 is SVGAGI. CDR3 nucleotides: TGTGCCAGCAGTACCTTGGGCGAGCAGTTCTTC. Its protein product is CASSTLGEQFF.

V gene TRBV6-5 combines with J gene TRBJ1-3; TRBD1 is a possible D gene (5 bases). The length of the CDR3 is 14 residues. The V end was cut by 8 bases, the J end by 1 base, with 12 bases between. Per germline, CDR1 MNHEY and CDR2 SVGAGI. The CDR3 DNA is TGTGCCAGCTCCACGGGGGGTTCTGGAAACACCATATATTTT. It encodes CASSTGGSGNTIYF.

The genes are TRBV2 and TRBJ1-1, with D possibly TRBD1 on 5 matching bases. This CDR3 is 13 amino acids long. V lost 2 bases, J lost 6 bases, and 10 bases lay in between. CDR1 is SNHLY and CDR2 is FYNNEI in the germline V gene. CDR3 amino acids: CASSERAGAEAFF. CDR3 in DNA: TGTGCCAGCAGTGAAAGGGCGGGGGCTGAAGCTTTCTTT.

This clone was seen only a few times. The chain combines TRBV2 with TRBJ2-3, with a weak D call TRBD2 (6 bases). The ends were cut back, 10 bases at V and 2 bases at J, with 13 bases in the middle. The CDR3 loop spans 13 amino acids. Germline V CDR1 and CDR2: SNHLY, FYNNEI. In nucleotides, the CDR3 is TGTGCCACGGGGACTCAGCCCACAGATACGCAGTATTTT. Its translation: CATGTQPTDTQYF.